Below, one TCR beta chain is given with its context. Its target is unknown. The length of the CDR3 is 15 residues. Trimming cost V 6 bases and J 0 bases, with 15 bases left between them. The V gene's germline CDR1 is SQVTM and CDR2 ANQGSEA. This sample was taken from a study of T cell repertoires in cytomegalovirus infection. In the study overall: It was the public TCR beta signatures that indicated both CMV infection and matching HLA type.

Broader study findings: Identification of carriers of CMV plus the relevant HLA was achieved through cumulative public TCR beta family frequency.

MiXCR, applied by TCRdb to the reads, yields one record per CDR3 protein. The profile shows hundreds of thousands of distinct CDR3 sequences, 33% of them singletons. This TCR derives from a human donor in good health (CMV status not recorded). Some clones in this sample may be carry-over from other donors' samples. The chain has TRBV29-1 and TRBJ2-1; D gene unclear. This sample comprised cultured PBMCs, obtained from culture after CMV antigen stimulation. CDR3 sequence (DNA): TGCAGCGTACAGAGGTGGATCAGCTCCTACAATGAGCAGTTCTTC. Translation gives CSVQRWISSYNEQFF.